This T cell receptor beta chain was observed in a study of OX40 agonist ivuxolimab in advanced cancers. The method was immunoSEQ multiplex PCR; TCRdb's version includes in-frame clones alone and lacks a portion of them. The sample consists of about 84,000 clones, about nine tenths of them appearing once. Germline loops: CDR1 SGHRS, CDR2 YFSETQ. Unmatched junction bases numbered 8, after V lost 6 bases and J lost 0 bases. The CDR3 loop spans 16 amino acids. V is TRBV5-1 and J is TRBJ2-1; 8 nucleotides agree with TRBD1. The source was CD4+ or CD8+ T cells sorted from blood, collected in a trial of the OX40 agonist ivuxolimab. This receptor was identified in an adult with an advanced solid tumor such as melanoma, head and neck, liver or kidney cancer. The CDR3 here is CASNGQGGSSYNEQFF. CDR3 sequence (DNA): TGCGCCAGCAACGGACAGGGAGGCAGCTCCTACAATGAGCAGTTCTTC.